This is a list of T cell receptor beta chains from one sample in a study of early T cells in non-severe SARS-CoV-2 infection. TCRdb itself ran the 5' RACE reads through MiXCR, one entry per CDR3 protein. The sample lists approximately 100,000 distinct CDR3 sequences; approximately 15% were seen once. The specimen was whole blood. These TCRs come from an adult who was a healthcare worker with PCR-confirmed SARS-CoV-2 infection or an uninfected control (not recorded which). Each CDR3 is given with its conserved first and last residue. The D gene is left open where the match is weak. Expanded clones get a size class; other rows say once, few or many, or leave the size out.

v_call	j_call	d_call	clone_size	cdr3_nt	cdr3_aa
TRBV12-3/TRBV12-4	TRBJ2-7	-	-	TGTGCCAGCAGTGCAGGGATCGAGCAGTACTTC	CASSAGIEQYF
TRBV14	TRBJ1-4	TRBD1	many	TGTGCCAGCAGCCAAGACCAGGGGGTAAACGAAAAACTGTTTTTT	CASSQDQGVNEKLFF
TRBV29-1	TRBJ1-3	-	-	TGCAGCGCCAGTAAGGCCTCCTCTGGAAACACCATATATTTT	CSASKASSGNTIYF
TRBV27	TRBJ1-1	-	few	TGTGCCAGCAGTTTATCGCAGGGGTCGGAAGCTTTCTTT	CASSLSQGSEAFF
TRBV18	TRBJ2-1	-	few	TGTGCCAGCTCGCCCCCATCAGCTCCGGTCTACAATGAGCAGTTCTTC	CASSPPSAPVYNEQFF
TRBV5-1	TRBJ2-3	TRBD1	-	TGCGCCAGCAGCGGGACAGGGGCTGGCACAGATACGCAGTATTTT	CASSGTGAGTDTQYF
TRBV7-2	TRBJ2-1	-	few	TGTGCCAGCAGCTTAGACGGCTTCTCCTACAATGAGCAGTTCTTC	CASSLDGFSYNEQFF
TRBV18	TRBJ2-7	-	few	TGTGCCAGCTCACCAGGGGCTATCTCCTACGAGCAGTACTTC	CASSPGAISYEQYF
TRBV19	TRBJ1-5	-	few	TGTGCCAGTAGCACAGGGAATCAGCCCCAGCATTTT	CASSTGNQPQHF
TRBV12-3/TRBV12-4	TRBJ2-3	TRBD2	many	TGTGCCAGCAGATTCGGGGGGGGCACAGATACGCAGTATTTT	CASRFGGGTDTQYF
TRBV10-2	TRBJ1-2	-	few	TGCGCCAGCGTTGTCCAGCAGGGGACCAACTATGGCTACACCTTC	CASVVQQGTNYGYTF
TRBV28	TRBJ1-1	-	-	TGTGCCAGCACCAACCCACCGCCAGCGGAAGCTTTCTTT	CASTNPPPAEAFF
TRBV10-1	TRBJ1-1	-	-	TGCGCCAGCAGTGGTTTCCAGAACACTGAAGCTTTCTTT	CASSGFQNTEAFF
TRBV14	TRBJ1-2	-	-	TGTGCCAGCAGCCAAGATGGACGGGCTCGGGACTATGGCTACACCTTC	CASSQDGRARDYGYTF
TRBV4-1	TRBJ1-1	-	many	TGCGCCAGCAGCCACCAACAGGTGAACACTGAAGCTTTCTTT	CASSHQQVNTEAFF
TRBV15	TRBJ1-2	TRBD1	-	TGTGCCACCAGCAGAGTGGGGTCGGACAGGGAGACGAGTGGCTACACCTTC	CATSRVGSDRETSGYTF
TRBV7-8	TRBJ1-3	-	few	TGTGCCAGCAGCAAAGGGACCAGGTACTCTGGAAACACCATATATTTT	CASSKGTRYSGNTIYF
TRBV2	TRBJ2-1	-	-	TGTGCCAGCAGGGCAGTCTCCTACAATGAGCAGTTCTTC	CASRAVSYNEQFF
TRBV7-2	TRBJ2-7	-	-	TGTGCCAGCAGCATGGAATTTCCTTCCGAGCAGTACTTC	CASSMEFPSEQYF
TRBV5-8	TRBJ1-2	-	-	TGTGCCAGCAGCCCGAGTGGCAACTATGGCTACACCTTC	CASSPSGNYGYTF
TRBV6-5	TRBJ1-3	-	few	TGTGCCAGCAACACAGGAGGGGGTCTCTCTGGAAACACCATATATTTT	CASNTGGGLSGNTIYF
TRBV3-1	TRBJ2-7	-	-	TGTGCCAGCAGCGATAGGGACCGAAGCTACGAGCAGTACTTC	CASSDRDRSYEQYF
TRBV12-3/TRBV12-4	TRBJ2-3	-	-	TGTGCCAGCAGGGCTAGCACAGATACGCAGTATTTT	CASRASTDTQYF
TRBV6-5	TRBJ2-3	TRBD1	-	TGTGCCAGCAGTCACCGGGACAGGGGACCAGATACGCAGTATTTT	CASSHRDRGPDTQYF
TRBV10-3	TRBJ1-1	TRBD1	many	TGTGCCATCAGGGCTTCCGGGACAGCTTACACTGAAGCTTTCTTT	CAIRASGTAYTEAFF